The 30 T cell receptor beta chains below all came from one sample that was sequenced in a study of Graves' ophthalmopathy and Graves' hyperthyroidism. Amplification targeted the TCR beta CDR3 regions, with RNA transcripts as the source material. The authors performed first-round RT-PCR with HTBI primers and then a second-round multiplex PCR. TCRdb redid the calling of the multiplex PCR reads with MiXCR, one entry per CDR3 protein. The sample includes about 240,000 distinct CDR3 sequences, less than 55% of them seen just once. Sequencing was performed on peripheral blood. These receptors were obtained from an adult man with Graves' ophthalmopathy.

This clonotype appeared many times. V gene TRBV19 combines with J gene TRBJ1-5; D is unclear. Germline lookup yields CDR1 LNHDA and CDR2 SQIVND (reference sequence). The CDR3 covers 12 residues. V dropped 5 bases and J dropped 7 bases, with 9 bases sitting between them. The CDR3 reads CASSFNGQPQHF. The CDR3 DNA reads TGTGCCAGTAGTTTTAACGGACAGCCCCAGCATTTT.

The J gene is TRBJ1-1, the V gene TRBV28, with 9 bases fitting TRBD1. The CDR3 extends over 16 amino acids. V trimming: 6 bases; J trimming: 0 bases; junction bases outside the gene matches: 8. The germline gives CDR1 MDHEN, CDR2 SYDVKM. CDR3 loop: CASSPWTGAMNTEAFF. The CDR3 DNA reads as TGTGCCAGCAGCCCTTGGACAGGGGCGATGAACACTGAAGCTTTCTTT.

The V gene is TRBV20-1, the J gene TRBJ2-1, with TRBD2 matching over 10 bases. The junction had 20 bases not matched to a gene; V was cut back by 1 base and J by 5 bases. CDR1 DFQATT and CDR2 SNEGSKA come from the germline V gene (reference sequence). The CDR3 spans 20 residues. Written as DNA, the CDR3 is TGCAGTGCTAGAGTAGCGGGGGGTCCATACAATGAGCAGTTAGACAATGAGCAGTTCTTC. As protein: CSARVAGGPYNEQLDNEQFF.

As concerns this clonotype: Mismatch with germline at one junction end may stem from a read error. The rearrangement uses TRBV5-1 and TRBJ2-5, with D possibly matching TRBD1 (5 bases). The CDR3 length is 14 residues. Germline V gene data show CDR1 as SGHRS and CDR2 as YFSETQ. CDR3 DNA sequence: TGTGCCAGCAGCTTCCTTAAGGGGAAGGAGACCCAGTACTTC. Residues: CASSFLKGKETQYF.

This clonotype was picked up many times. This chain joins TRBV29-1 and TRBJ2-2; weak D call: TRBD1 (7 bases). The CDR3 runs 14 residues. The V and J ends lost 3 bases and 7 bases respectively, with 15 bases between them. Germline V gene lookup returns CDR1 SQVTM and CDR2 ANQGSEA. The CDR3 coding sequence is TGCAGCGTTGAGGGCGGAGGGGGCGTCGGGGAGCTGTTTTTT. Its protein product is CSVEGGGGVGELFF.

V gene TRBV2 combines with J gene TRBJ1-5; D unresolved. V shed 7 bases and J shed 8 bases, with 12 bases lying between them. This CDR3 spans 12 amino acids. Looked up from germline, CDR1 is SNHLY and CDR2 is FYNNEI. The CDR3 sequence is CASKGSSKPQHF. The DNA of the CDR3 is TGTGCCAGCAAAGGGTCCAGCAAGCCCCAGCATTTT. Full variable domain (remainder filled in from reference TRBV2 and TRBJ1-5): EPEVTQTPSHQVTQMGQEVILRCVPISNHLYFYWYRQILGQKVEFLVSFYNNEISEKSEIFDDQFSVERPDGSNFTLKIRSTKLEDSAMYFCASKGSSKPQHFGDGTRLSIL.

The table lists this clonotype with a few counts. The V call is TRBV7-3, the J call TRBJ2-2; D is ambiguous. V lost 5 bases, J lost 4 bases, and 11 bases lay in between. CDR3 length: 14 residues. From germline, CDR1 is SGHTA and CDR2 FQGTGA. CDR3 nucleotides: TGTGCCAGCAGCCCCCTAATTGGCACCGGGGAGCTGTTTTTT. Translated, it gives CASSPLIGTGELFF.

This clonotype was detected a few times. This sequence joins TRBV7-3 and TRBJ1-6; D unresolved. V gave up 4 bases and J gave up 6 bases, with 7 bases separating them. Looked up from germline, CDR1 is SGHTA and CDR2 is FQGTGA. The CDR3 runs 13 residues. The CDR3 is CASSSTSNSPLHF. The CDR3 DNA is TGTGCCAGCAGCTCCACGAGTAATTCACCCCTCCACTTT.

The rearrangement joins TRBV11-3 to TRBJ2-5, with D possibly being TRBD1 (6 bases). Germline V gene data show CDR1 as SGHNT and CDR2 as YENEEA. The CDR3 has 13 amino acids. V was pared by 6 bases and J by 4 bases, with 12 bases between. CDR3 nucleotide sequence: TGTGCCAGCAGACCCACAGGGATAGAGACCCAGTACTTC. This codes for CASRPTGIETQYF.

This sequence joins TRBV20-1 and TRBJ2-7, with 15 bases matching TRBD2. CDR3 length equals 13 residues. CDR1 is DFQATT, CDR2 SNEGSKA, per germline (reference sequence). Trimming cost V 7 bases and J 6 bases; bases outside gene matches: 4. This CDR3 reads CSGTGLAGGEQYF. In DNA, the CDR3 is TGCAGTGGTACGGGACTAGCGGGAGGCGAGCAGTACTTC.

The rearrangement joins TRBV19 to TRBJ2-5, with a weak D call TRBD2 (5 bases). Trimming took 5 bases from V and 1 from J, leaving 11 bases between them. CDR1 and CDR2 from the germline V gene are LNHDA and SQIVND (reference sequence). The CDR3 totals 14 residues. The CDR3 DNA reads as TGTGCCAGTAGTTCAGCGGTGTTCCAAGAGACCCAGTACTTC. Its protein is CASSSAVFQETQYF.

The CDR3 coding sequence is TGCAGTGCTTATACAGGGGGCACTGAAGCTTTCTTT. Its translation is CSAYTGGTEAFF. The V and J genes are TRBV20-1 and TRBJ1-1; 8 nucleotides align to TRBD1. V gave up 5 bases and J gave up 4 bases; unmatched junction bases: 3. Germline loops: CDR1 DFQATT, CDR2 SNEGSKA (reference sequence). This CDR3 spans 12 amino acids.

The rearrangement links TRBV24-1 to TRBJ2-2; 10 positions match TRBD2. J gave up 0 bases and V 9 bases, and 6 bases lay outside the gene matches. Germline V gene data show CDR1 as KGHDR and CDR2 as SFDVKD. The CDR3 consists of 16 residues. The CDR3 is CATGAGGPSNTGELFF. In DNA form, the CDR3 reads TGTGCCACCGGAGCGGGAGGGCCCTCGAACACCGGGGAGCTGTTTTTT.

This clonotype occurred a few times. V gene TRBV6-5 combines with J gene TRBJ2-7; 12 bases align to TRBD1. Unmatched junction bases numbered 11, after V lost 6 bases and J lost 5 bases. The CDR3 spans 16 residues. Looked up from germline, CDR1 is MNHEY and CDR2 is SVGAGI. This CDR3 is CASSDPRDRGRHEQYF. The DNA for the CDR3 is TGTGCCAGCAGCGACCCCCGGGACAGGGGGCGCCACGAGCAGTACTTC.

DNA for the CDR3: TGTGCCAGCAGCAAAAGAGCGGGAAATTTGGTCTACGAGCAGTACTTC. This translates into CASSKRAGNLVYEQYF. The rearrangement joins TRBV7-6 to TRBJ2-7; 7 bases map to TRBD2. Losses at the gene ends were 5 bases for V and 3 bases for J; bases not matched to a gene: 13. The CDR3 totals 16 residues. Germline V gene data show CDR1 as SGHVS and CDR2 as FNYEAQ.

The CDR3 DNA follows: TGTGCCAGCAGCGTACCTACCGGGGAGCTGTTTTTT. Residues: CASSVPTGELFF. This chain links TRBV7-8 with TRBJ2-2; no firm D call. The V and J ends lost 5 bases and 5 bases respectively, with 6 bases between them. CDR1 is SGHVS, CDR2 FQNEAQ, per germline. The CDR3 has 12 residues.

The chain uses TRBV10-3 and TRBJ2-5, with D perhaps matching TRBD2 (6 bases). The germline V gene encodes CDR1 ENHRY and CDR2 SYGVKD. With 6 bases removed from V and 5 bases from J, the gap between germline ends came to 13 bases. The CDR3 consists of 13 residues. The CDR3 protein is CAISQGGAETQYF. CDR3 in DNA: TGTGCCATCAGCCAAGGCGGGGCTGAGACCCAGTACTTC.

The rearrangement uses TRBV19 and TRBJ2-6; D is ambiguous. This CDR3 comprises 16 residues. Germline V gives CDR1 LNHDA, CDR2 SQIVND (reference sequence). The CDR3: CTGSRNELGGANVLTF. The CDR3 bases are TGTACCGGTAGTCGAAATGAGCTCGGTGGGGCCAACGTCCTGACTTTC.

V usage is TRBV5-1 and J usage is TRBJ2-5, with 9 bases matching TRBD1. The CDR3 runs 16 residues. Looked up from germline, CDR1 is SGHRS and CDR2 is YFSETQ. Trimming removed 1 base from V and 1 base from J; junction bases left unmatched: 5. CDR3 loop: CASSLRTGAPQETQYF. Here the CDR3 DNA reads TGCGCCAGCAGCTTGAGGACAGGGGCCCCCCAAGAGACCCAGTACTTC. Filled out from reference TRBV5-1 and TRBJ2-5, the complete variable domain reads KAGVTQTPRYLIKTRGQQVTLSCSPISGHRSVSWYQQTPGQGLQFLFEYFSETQRNKGNFPGRFSGRQFSNSRSEMNVSTLELGDSALYLCASSLRTGAPQETQYFGPGTRLLVL.

CDR3 region: CANSLWGAYEQYF. The CDR3 region has the DNA TGCGCCAACTCCTTATGGGGGGCCTACGAGCAGTACTTC. The genes are TRBV5-1 and TRBJ2-7; the D gene is possibly TRBD2 (6 bases). The V end was cut by 9 bases, the J end by 2 bases, with 15 bases between. Germline V gives CDR1 SGHRS, CDR2 YFSETQ. The CDR3 runs to 13 residues.

The sample holds one count of this clonotype. The chain links TRBV2 to TRBJ2-2; D tentatively fits TRBD1 or TRBD2 (5 bases each). Trimming cost V 0 bases and J 3 bases, with 20 bases left between them. The CDR3 loop spans 19 amino acids. Germline V gives CDR1 SNHLY, CDR2 FYNNEI. The CDR3 sequence: CASSEAWDGRALYTGELFF. The CDR3 bases are TGTGCCAGCAGTGAAGCGTGGGACGGAAGAGCCCTTTACACCGGGGAGCTGTTTTTT.

V gene TRBV9 combines with J gene TRBJ2-5; 10 bases line up with TRBD2. The V gene end was trimmed by 3 bases and the J gene end by 3 bases; junction bases not matched to a gene: 2. This CDR3 contains 14 residues. The V gene's germline CDR1 is SGDLS and CDR2 YYNGEE. The CDR3 coding sequence is TGTGCCAGCAGCGCTAGCGGGAGAAAAGAGACCCAGTACTTC. This encodes CASSASGRKETQYF.

This chain uses TRBV7-2 with TRBJ2-7, with 9 bases identical to TRBD1. The CDR3 has 17 amino acids. Trimming at V came to 1 base and at J to 0 bases, leaving 7 bases not matched to a gene. Germline CDR1 reads SGHTA; CDR2 reads FQGNSA. Here the CDR3 DNA reads TGTGCCAGCAGCTTAGTCGGGACAGGGCTAAGCTCCTACGAGCAGTACTTC. Residues: CASSLVGTGLSSYEQYF. The whole variable domain, remainder taken from reference TRBV7-2 and TRBJ2-7, is GAGVSQSPSNKVTEKGKDVELRCDPISGHTALYWYRQSLGQGLEFLIYFQGNSAPDKSGLPSDRFSAERTGGSVSTLTIQRTQQEDSAVYLCASSLVGTGLSSYEQYFGPGTRLTVT.

A remark on this clonotype: Germline is not matched at one junction end, which may reflect a read error. The rearrangement uses TRBV2 and TRBJ2-2; D possibly corresponds to TRBD1 (5 bases). CDR1 and CDR2 (germline): SNHLY, FYNNEI. CDR3 length: 14 residues. CDR3: CASSLVEDTEELFF. For the CDR3, the DNA is TGTGCCAGCAGTCTGGTTGAGGACACCGAGGAGCTGTTTTTT.

Note on this clonotype: A much bigger clone sits one base away, suggesting this may be a read error. The V call is TRBV29-1, the J call TRBJ2-7; no definite D call. The CDR3 length is 13 residues. Germline CDR1 SQVTM, CDR2 ANQGSEA. Deletions cut 4 bases from V and 3 bases from J, with 13 bases between. This chain's CDR3 is CSVVPRDNYEQYF. In DNA, the CDR3 is TGCAGCGTTGTTCCGAGAGACAACTACGAGCAGTACTTC.

The chain recombines TRBV7-2 with TRBJ2-7; 11 bases match TRBD2. Germline loops: CDR1 SGHTA, CDR2 FQGNSA. This CDR3 has 17 amino acids. Unmatched junction bases numbered 6, after V lost 0 bases and J lost 2 bases. In nucleotides, the CDR3 is TGTGCCAGCAGCTTAGCCGGGACTAGCGGAACAACCTACGAGCAGTACTTC. Encoded protein: CASSLAGTSGTTYEQYF.

This chain links TRBV7-2 with TRBJ2-1; no clear D. The CDR3 sequence is 13 residues long. Per germline, CDR1 SGHTA and CDR2 FQGNSA. With 3 bases removed from V and 5 bases from J, the gap between germline ends came to 8 bases. The CDR3 sequence: CASSFTRNNEQFF. The CDR3 DNA sequence: TGTGCCAGCAGCTTTACGCGAAACAATGAGCAGTTCTTC. The variable domain in full, completed from reference TRBV7-2 and TRBJ2-1, reads GAGVSQSPSNKVTEKGKDVELRCDPISGHTALYWYRQSLGQGLEFLIYFQGNSAPDKSGLPSDRFSAERTGGSVSTLTIQRTQQEDSAVYLCASSFTRNNEQFFGPGTRLTVL.

This clonotype showed up just once. The CDR3 does not end in the conserved phenylalanine or tryptophan, so this is likely a read error. Because the CDR3's place on the DNA is in doubt, the DNA is left out and the CDR3 is given as listed by TCRdb. The rearrangement links TRBV10-3 to TRBJ1-2; TRBD1 reflects the table's D call only, with no check against the DNA. Germline V CDR1 and CDR2: ENHRY, SYGVKD. The CDR3 length equals 13 residues, ends included. The CDR3 spells CAIGQGSAYGHTL.

This sequence joins TRBV19 and TRBJ2-2, with 7 bases fitting TRBD1. The CDR3 loop spans 14 amino acids. Germline V lookup: CDR1 LNHDA, CDR2 SQIVND (reference sequence). With 4 bases clipped from V and 3 bases from J, the junction kept 2 bases outside the gene matches. DNA for the CDR3: TGTGCCAGTAGTACGGGACAGTACACCGGGGAGCTGTTTTTT. Amino acids: CASSTGQYTGELFF. Looking up the rest from reference TRBV19 and TRBJ2-2 gives the full variable domain: DGGITQSPKYLFRKEGQNVTLSCEQNLNHDAMYWYRQDPGQGLRLIYYSQIVNDFQKGDIAEGYSVSREKKESFPLTVTSAQKNPTAFYLCASSTGQYTGELFFGEGSRLTVL.

This sequence joins TRBV6-6 and TRBJ1-1; no clear D. The germline gives CDR1 MNHNY, CDR2 SVGAGI (reference sequence). This CDR3 spans 13 amino acids. With 10 bases removed from V and 3 bases from J, the gap between germline ends came to 15 bases. The CDR3 here is CATQAFPYTEAFF. DNA for the CDR3: TGTGCCACCCAGGCGTTTCCCTACACTGAAGCTTTCTTT.